This T cell receptor (beta chain) was recorded in a study of blood T cell repertoires in COVID-19. Study-wide background: Sites in the United States, Italy and Spain provided acute and convalescent COVID-19 samples.

The CDR3 sequence is 16 residues long. Trimming pared 0 bases from V and 5 bases from J, leaving 16 bases between. Germline assignment: CDR1 LGHDT and CDR2 YNNKEL (reference sequence). Repertoires were generated with immunoSEQ multiplex PCR, while TCRdb's copy carries only in-frame clones and drops some. This sample has 450,000 to 500,000 clones; 75% to 90% occur once, and the top ten carry roughly 0.7%. Two negative PCRs, clearance, or symptom resolution had been documented for recovered Cohort 3 donors. Regarding this clone: Other nucleotide sequences from this sample produce the same CDR3.

This TCR derives from a woman between 18 and 30 years old who had recovered from COVID-19. The chain has TRBV3-1 (or the pseudogene TRBV3-2) and TRBJ2-5; a possible D gene is TRBD2 (7 bases). Sequencing was done on a sample of PBMCs or T cells enriched from blood (not recorded which). The CDR3: CASSQDASGGAETQYF. CDR3 coding DNA: TGTGCCAGCAGCCAAGACGCCTCGGGGGGCGCCGAGACCCAGTACTTC.